This T cell receptor beta chain stems from a study of cytomegalovirus exposure and HLA in healthy donors. In the case of this clone: As yet, its antigen is unknown.

Produced via immunoSEQ multiplex PCR; TCRdb's table is partial and in-frame only. The sample consists of tens of thousands of clones, about 93% of them appearing once. The germline V gene encodes CDR1 SGDLS and CDR2 YYNGEE. CDR3 length: 13 residues. With 4 bases clipped from V and 8 bases from J, the junction kept 7 bases outside the gene matches. Notes on the study in general: Many donors shared some public TCRs, even though most TCR sequences were rare.

Material for sequencing was PBMCs. The rearrangement uses TRBV9 and TRBJ2-3, with 7 bases identical to TRBD2. This receptor was identified in a man between 18 and 29 years old in good health and CMV-seronegative. The CDR3 DNA is TGTGCCAGCAGCCGCTCGGGGGAGGGTACGCAGTATTTT. Translated, it gives CASSRSGEGTQYF.